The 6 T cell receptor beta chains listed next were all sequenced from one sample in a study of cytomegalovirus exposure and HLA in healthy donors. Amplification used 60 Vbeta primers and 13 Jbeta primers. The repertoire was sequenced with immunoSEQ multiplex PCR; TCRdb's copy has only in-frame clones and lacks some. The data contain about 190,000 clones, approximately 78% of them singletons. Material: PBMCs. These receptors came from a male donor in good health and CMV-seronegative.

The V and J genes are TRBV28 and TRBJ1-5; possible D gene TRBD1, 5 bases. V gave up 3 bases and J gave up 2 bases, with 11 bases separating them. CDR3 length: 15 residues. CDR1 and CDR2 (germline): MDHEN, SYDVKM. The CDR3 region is CASSLLEQGNQPQHF. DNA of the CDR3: TGTGCCAGCAGTTTGCTTGAACAGGGCAATCAGCCCCAGCATTTT.

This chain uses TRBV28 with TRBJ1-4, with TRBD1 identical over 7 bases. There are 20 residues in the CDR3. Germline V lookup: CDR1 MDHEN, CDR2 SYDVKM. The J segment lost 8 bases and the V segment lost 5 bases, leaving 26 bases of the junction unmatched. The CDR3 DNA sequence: TGTGCCAGCAGTCGCGGGTCCGTACACGGACAGGCGGGTGTAGGGGAAAAACTGTTTTTT. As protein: CASSRGSVHGQAGVGEKLFF.

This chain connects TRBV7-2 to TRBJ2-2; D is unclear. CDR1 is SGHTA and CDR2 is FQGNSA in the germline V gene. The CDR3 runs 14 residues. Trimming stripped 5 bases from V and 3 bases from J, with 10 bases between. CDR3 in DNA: TGTGCCAGCAGCCCCCCGAGGTACACCGGGGAGCTGTTTTTT. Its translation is CASSPPRYTGELFF.

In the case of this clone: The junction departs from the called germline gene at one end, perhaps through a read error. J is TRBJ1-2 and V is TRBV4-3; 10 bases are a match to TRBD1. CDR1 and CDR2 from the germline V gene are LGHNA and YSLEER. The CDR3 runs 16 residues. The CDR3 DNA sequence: TGCGCCAGCAGCCAAGATAGACAGGGGGCTAACTATGGCTACCCCTTC. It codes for CASSQDRQGANYGYPF.

CDR3: CASSPVKDRSYEQYF. The CDR3 DNA is TGTGCCAGTAGCCCCGTAAAGGACAGGTCCTACGAGCAGTACTTC. The rearrangement uses TRBV19 and TRBJ2-7; 7 bases fit TRBD1. J gave up 1 base and V 6 bases, and 9 bases lay outside the gene matches. The CDR3 is made up of 15 amino acids. Germline V gives CDR1 LNHDA, CDR2 SQIVND (reference sequence).

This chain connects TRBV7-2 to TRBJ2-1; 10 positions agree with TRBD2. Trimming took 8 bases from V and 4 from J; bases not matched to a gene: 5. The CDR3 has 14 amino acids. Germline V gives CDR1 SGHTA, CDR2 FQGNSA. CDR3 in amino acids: CASLLAGWYNEQFF. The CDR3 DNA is TGTGCCAGCCTACTAGCGGGGTGGTACAATGAGCAGTTCTTC.